A selection of T cell receptor beta chains follows, all from one sample in a study of molecular identifiers for immune sequencing clone quantification. In TCRdb, the PCR reads were re-called with MiXCR into one record per CDR3 protein. The repertoire has 600,000 to 650,000 distinct CDR3 sequences, less than 20% of them found once; the top ten carry around 0.86%. Specimen: naive CD8+ T cells from blood, with Jurkat cell RNA spiked in. The receptors here all came from a human donor in good health. Some libraries in this study had Jurkat cell RNA spiked in. Each CDR3 is given with its conserved first and last residue. Each record gives: J gene, clone size, V gene, CDR3 protein. Rows give clone size only sometimes, using once, few, many, or a class for an expanded clone.

J: TRBJ1-3; size: many; V: TRBV3-1; CDR3: CASSQGEGFNTGNTIYF
J: TRBJ2-3; size: -; V: TRBV12-3/TRBV12-4; CDR3: CASSYPSGGATDTQYF
J: TRBJ2-7; size: -; V: TRBV7-9; CDR3: CASSPPGAGVVHEQYF
J: TRBJ2-6; size: -; V: TRBV4-1; CDR3: CASSQKDQGSSGANVLTF
J: TRBJ2-1; size: many; V: TRBV7-2; CDR3: CASSHLGGGAGNEQFF
J: TRBJ2-3; size: many; V: TRBV2; CDR3: CASSEGVAGFADTQYF
J: TRBJ2-1; size: few; V: TRBV9; CDR3: CASSPSGAGGANEQFF
J: TRBJ1-5; size: -; V: TRBV19; CDR3: CASNPTGTNNQPQHF
J: TRBJ1-5; size: many; V: TRBV12-3/TRBV12-4; CDR3: CASSPSGVRGNQPQHF
J: TRBJ2-7; size: -; V: TRBV29-1; CDR3: CGVVETGVSYEQYF